Listed below are T cell receptor beta chains from one sample, sequenced in a study of T cell changes during pregnancy in multiple sclerosis. Generated by immunoSEQ multiplex PCR, the TCRdb table keeps only in-frame clones and is missing some. This table holds 60,000 to 75,000 clones, 80% to 95% found once. Specimen: peripheral blood, collected in the second trimester of pregnancy. The receptors come from a female donor with multiple sclerosis, enrolled in a pregnancy study. Each CDR3 is given with its conserved first and last residue.

j_gene | v_gene | CDR3aa
TRBJ1-4 | TRBV9 | CASSARQGNEKLFF
TRBJ1-4 | TRBV6-6 | CASTRQVPTNEKLFF
TRBJ1-3 | TRBV6-5 | CASTLNRGSGNTIYF
TRBJ1-1 | TRBV10-3 | CAISAGPMNTEAFF
TRBJ1-5 | TRBV5-5 | CASSLFPSQPQHF
TRBJ2-3 | TRBV4-3 | CASSQEGGGADTQYF
TRBJ1-3 | TRBV30 | CAWTLSSGNTIYF
TRBJ2-3 | TRBV29-1 | CSVEDRARVSTDTQYF
TRBJ2-1 | TRBV10-3 | CAISDSAGGYNEQFF
TRBJ2-7 | TRBV5-4 | CASSLPPSSYEQYF
TRBJ2-3 | TRBV29-1 | CSGSSGTTDTQYF
TRBJ1-1 | TRBV4-1 | CASSPTGARSEAFF
TRBJ1-5 | TRBV5-1 | CASSLDPGADQPQHF
TRBJ2-3 | TRBV2 | CASSEQGTDTQYF
TRBJ2-7 | TRBV4-1 | CASSLTRTNEQYF
TRBJ2-7 | TRBV6-1 | CASRTGSGRHEQYF
TRBJ1-6 | TRBV30 | CAWSRQGSFSPLHF
TRBJ2-7 | TRBV7-2 | CASSLPGRRAGASSYEQYF
TRBJ1-3 | TRBV6-5 | CASSYSSRGGNTIYF
TRBJ2-7 | TRBV5-5 | CASSLAGTSFSEQYF
TRBJ2-7 | TRBV7-8 | CASSPTFASSYEQYF
TRBJ1-1 | TRBV10-3 | CASQSQGEAFF
TRBJ1-1 | TRBV2 | CARPTGGVPAEAFF
TRBJ1-3 | TRBV15 | CATSRSLDRGRNTIYF
TRBJ1-4 | TRBV11-3 | CASSLERGNPNEKLFF
TRBJ2-5 | TRBV29-1 | CSVKLAGVQETQYF
TRBJ1-3 | TRBV7-6 | CASSSRLDRDGNTIYF
TRBJ2-3 | TRBV5-1 | CASRERAGVWTDTQYF
TRBJ2-1 | TRBV6-6 | CASSSGTSNREQFF
TRBJ2-1 | TRBV29-1 | CSVGASGRAHEQFF